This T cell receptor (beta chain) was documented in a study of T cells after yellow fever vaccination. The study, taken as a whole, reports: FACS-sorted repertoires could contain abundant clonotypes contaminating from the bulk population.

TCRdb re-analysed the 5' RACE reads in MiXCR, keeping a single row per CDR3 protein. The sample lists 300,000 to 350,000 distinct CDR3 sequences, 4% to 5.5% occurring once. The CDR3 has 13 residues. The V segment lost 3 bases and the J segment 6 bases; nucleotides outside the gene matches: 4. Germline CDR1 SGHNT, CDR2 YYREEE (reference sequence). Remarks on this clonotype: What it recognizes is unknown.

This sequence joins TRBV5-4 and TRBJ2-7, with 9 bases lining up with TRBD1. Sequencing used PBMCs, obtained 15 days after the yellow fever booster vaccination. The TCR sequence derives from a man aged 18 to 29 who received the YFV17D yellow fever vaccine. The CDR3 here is CASSWGTGSEQYF. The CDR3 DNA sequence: TGTGCCAGCAGCTGGGGGACAGGGAGCGAGCAGTACTTC.